This T cell receptor (beta chain) was sequenced in a study of siplizumab effects on memory and regulatory T cells. Study-level results: Significantly reduced by siplizumab was the cumulative frequency of alloreactive sequences, namely those traceable to unstimulated CD4+ memory cells. Proliferating Tregs taken from siplizumab cultures were not shown to have a confirmed suppressive function. For mappable alloreactive CD4+ clones, the mean Treg-derived fraction was 68.8% with siplizumab and around 27% in controls. There appeared to be greater diversity in naive T cells than in memory cells, and naive T cells seemed major contributors to the alloresponse.

In the case of this clone: Its antigen is undetermined.

The germline V and J ends were trimmed by 5 bases and 7 bases, with 10 bases remaining between them. Germline V lookup: CDR1 MNHNS, CDR2 SASEGT. This CDR3 is 12 amino acids long. Measured with immunoSEQ multiplex PCR; TCRdb has only the in-frame clones, and not every one. Among 50,000 or so clones, about 97% were seen once, and the ten largest hold 0.55% to 0.65%. Sequencing was carried out using naive CD4+ T cells sorted from blood. The clonotype comes from a human donor in good health. The V and J genes are TRBV6-1 and TRBJ2-3; D gene ambiguous. The CDR3 DNA sequence: TGTGCCAGCAGTTCCGACTGGAATACGCAGTATTTT. Amino acids: CASSSDWNTQYF.